The T cell receptor beta chain under discussion was sequenced for a study of OX40 agonist ivuxolimab in advanced cancers. Study at large: It was ivuxolimab, an agonistic anti-OX40 (CD134) antibody, that patients were treated with.

Germline lookup yields CDR1 LGHNA and CDR2 YNFKEQ. V was shortened by 2 bases and J by 7 bases, with 9 bases between the two germline ends. CDR3 length equals 14 residues. Libraries were prepared by immunoSEQ multiplex PCR; TCRdb keeps only in-frame clonotypes and omits some of them. The sample has around 86,000 clones; around 84% are singletons. This specimen was CD4+ or CD8+ T cells sorted from blood, taken in a trial of the OX40 agonist ivuxolimab. This chain links TRBV4-2 with TRBJ1-6, with TRBD1 as a possible D gene (5 bases). This TCR was sampled from an adult with an advanced solid tumor such as melanoma, head and neck, liver or kidney cancer. CDR3 region: CASSQPRANSPLHF. The CDR3 DNA reads as TGTGCCAGCAGCCAACCCAGGGCGAATTCACCCCTCCACTTT.